This T cell receptor beta chain was retrieved from a study of tumor-infiltrating lymphocytes in oesophageal squamous cell carcinoma. This clonotype was picked up a small number of times. Via MiXCR, TCRdb re-called the PCR reads, giving one row per CDR3 protein. The table records approximately 20,000 distinct CDR3 sequences, about 34% of them present only once. Sequenced sample: esophageal tumor tissue. The sequence was collected from a male donor with esophageal squamous cell carcinoma.

This CDR3 reads CASSPKPTDTQYF. The CDR3 DNA reads TGTGCCAGCAGCCCCAAGCCCACAGATACGCAGTATTTT. The gene calls are TRBV7-3 and TRBJ2-3; no definite D call. CDR1 SGHTA and CDR2 FQGTGA come from the germline V gene. CDR3 length: 13 residues. V dropped 5 bases and J dropped 2 bases, with 8 bases sitting between them.